These T cell receptor beta chains were read from a single sample in a study of CD8 T cells in Susac syndrome. One entry per CDR3 protein results from TCRdb running MiXCR on the immunoSEQ multiplex PCR reads. The sample has under 85,000 distinct CDR3 sequences, approximately 95% seen once. Sequencing input: CD8+ T cells from PBMCs. The source of these receptors is a human donor with Susac syndrome. CDR3s include the opening cysteine and the closing phenylalanine or tryptophan. D genes are given only for firm matches. Clone sizes are given selectively: once, few, many, or a class where the clone is expanded.

>.|TRBJ2-7|once|TRBV20-1
TGCAGTGCTAGAGATGGGACGGGAGCCTCCTACGAGCAGTACTTC
CSARDGTGASYEQYF
>.|TRBJ1-3|few|TRBV13
TGTGCCAGCAGCTTAAGTGGGGACCCTGGCCGAGACACCATATATTTT
CASSLSGDPGRDTIYF
>.|TRBJ1-1|.|TRBV20-1
TGCAGTGCTAGAGCACCCACCGGGGGTTACACTGAAGCTTTCTTT
CSARAPTGGYTEAFF
>.|TRBJ1-5|.|TRBV7-9
TGTGCCAGCAGCTTAAGTTCAGGGATGGATCAGCCCCAGCATTTT
CASSLSSGMDQPQHF
>TRBD2|TRBJ2-7|.|TRBV30
TGTGCCTGGAGTGCAGGTGGGGGGGGCTCCTACGAGCAGTACTTC
CAWSAGGGGSYEQYF
>.|TRBJ2-7|.|TRBV13
TGTGCCAGCAGCAAGAGTTCCGAGCAGTACTTC
CASSKSSEQYF
>TRBD1|TRBJ1-1|.|TRBV6-2/TRBV6-3
TGTGCCAGCAGTTACCCGACAGGGATGTACACTGAAGCTTTCTTT
CASSYPTGMYTEAFF
>.|TRBJ2-7|.|TRBV20-1
TGCAGTGCCCCGAGGGGGGTAATCTACGAGCAGTACTTC
CSAPRGVIYEQYF
>.|TRBJ2-5|.|TRBV7-2
TGTGCCAGCAGCTTAACCGGGAGCTTGGGACCAGGGGTTTGGGCGGCCCAGTACTTC
CASSLTGSLGPGVWAAQYF
>TRBD2|TRBJ2-5|.|TRBV30
TGTGCCTGGAGTGAGGAGCGGGAGATAAGTTCCCAGTACTTC
CAWSEEREISSQYF
>TRBD2|TRBJ2-1|.|TRBV7-9
TGTGCCAGCAGTCGAGACCCCACTAGCGGGGGGTCCAACAATGAGCAGTTCTTC
CASSRDPTSGGSNNEQFF
>.|TRBJ2-1|.|TRBV20-1
TGCAGTGCTAGAGACCCGATCGTTGAGGGGGGGCCGGATGAGCAGTTCTTC
CSARDPIVEGGPDEQFF
>TRBD2|TRBJ2-5|.|TRBV12-3/TRBV12-4
TGTGCCAGCGGTGAGGCGGGAGGGCCGGGGCAAGAGACCCAGTACTTC
CASGEAGGPGQETQYF
>.|TRBJ1-1|.|TRBV15
TGTGCCACCAGCAGGGTGACTGAAGCTTTCTTT
CATSRVTEAFF
>.|TRBJ2-5|.|TRBV4-1
TGCGCCAGCAGCCTGTTTCCCTTTTCGACAAGCCAAGAGACCCAGTACTTC
CASSLFPFSTSQETQYF
>TRBD2|TRBJ2-1|.|TRBV7-9
TGTGCCAGCAGCCCAGTCAATCCGGGACTAGCGCCGGGTGAGCAGTTCTTC
CASSPVNPGLAPGEQFF
>.|TRBJ2-5|.|TRBV9
TGTGCCAGCGGCAGGGGGACTTCCATCCCTCAAGAGACCCAGTACTTC
CASGRGTSIPQETQYF
>.|TRBJ2-7|.|TRBV9
TGTGCCAGCAGCTTCGACCTCGGGGAACCGACCGAGCAGTACTTC
CASSFDLGEPTEQYF
>.|TRBJ2-1|few|TRBV20-1
TGCAGTGCTAAGGGGGGGCCCTCCTACAATGAGCAGTTCTTC
CSAKGGPSYNEQFF
>.|TRBJ1-4|.|TRBV3-1
TGTGCCAGCAGCCAGGTACAAGGGAAAACTAATGAAAAACTGTTTTTT
CASSQVQGKTNEKLFF
>.|TRBJ1-5|.|TRBV28
TGTGCCAGCAGTTTCGCGCAAACAGCTTCATATAGCAATCAGCCCCAGCATTTT
CASSFAQTASYSNQPQHF
>.|TRBJ2-7|once|TRBV6-5
TGTGCCAGCAGCCCGGGGGACTTAGGGTCCTACGAGCAGTACTTC
CASSPGDLGSYEQYF
>.|TRBJ2-1|.|TRBV29-1
TGCAGCGCCCGAAGTGCGGAATACAATGAGCAGTTCTTC
CSARSAEYNEQFF
>.|TRBJ1-4|.|TRBV15
TGTGCCACCAGCAGAGATGATGCTAATGAAAAACTGTTTTTT
CATSRDDANEKLFF
>.|TRBJ2-5|.|TRBV11-2
TGTGCCAGCAGCTTAGGGGGAGTGACAGAGACCCAGTACTTC
CASSLGGVTETQYF
>.|TRBJ2-1|.|TRBV19
TGTGCCAGTAGTAAGGACAGAGCCAATGAGCAGTTCTTC
CASSKDRANEQFF
>.|TRBJ1-1|.|TRBV18
TGTGCCAGCTCACCCCCGGGGATTATGAACACTGAAGCTTTCTTT
CASSPPGIMNTEAFF
>.|TRBJ2-7|.|TRBV9
TGTGCCAGCAGCGTATTTGGGGGAGAGGCCTACGAGCAGTACTTC
CASSVFGGEAYEQYF
>.|TRBJ2-3|.|TRBV2
TGTGCCAGCAATGAGAGACTCACAGATACGCAGTATTTT
CASNERLTDTQYF
>TRBD1|TRBJ2-1|.|TRBV28
TGTGCCAGCAGTCTTACTCCCGGGACAGAATACAATGAGCAGTTCTTC
CASSLTPGTEYNEQFF
>.|TRBJ1-1|.|TRBV14
TGTGCCAGCAGCCCCCACCCGGGGATTGAAGCTTTCTTT
CASSPHPGIEAFF
>.|TRBJ2-4|.|TRBV12-3/TRBV12-4
TGTGCCGGCAGCCCCTACGGGGGAGCCAAAAACATTCAGTACTTC
CAGSPYGGAKNIQYF
>.|TRBJ2-1|.|TRBV6-5
TGTGCCACCCCTAGGAGACGGCATGAGCAGTTCTTC
CATPRRRHEQFF
>.|TRBJ1-5|.|TRBV5-1
TGCGCCAGCAGCCTAGGACTCGATAGCAATCAGCCCCAGCATTTT
CASSLGLDSNQPQHF
>TRBD2|TRBJ2-3|.|TRBV7-8
TGTGCCAGCAGCTTGAGCGGTCTAGCGGGGCGCACAGATACGCAGTATTTT
CASSLSGLAGRTDTQYF
>.|TRBJ2-7|.|TRBV7-9
TGTGCCAGCAGCTTAGCATCGACGTCCTACGAGCAGTACTTC
CASSLASTSYEQYF
>.|TRBJ2-1|.|TRBV4-2
TGTGCCAGCAGCACCCGTGTGGGAAGCTCCTACAATGAGCAGTTCTTC
CASSTRVGSSYNEQFF
>.|TRBJ1-1|.|TRBV30
TGTGCCTGGAGTCCAGGGGAGGCTGAAGCTTTCTTT
CAWSPGEAEAFF
>TRBD2|TRBJ2-5|.|TRBV4-2
TGTGCCAGCAGCCAAGATGCTAGCGGGGGCCCAGAGACCCAGTACTTC
CASSQDASGGPETQYF
>TRBD1|TRBJ1-1|.|TRBV7-9
TGTGCCAGCAGCTTACCCGGGACAGGGGTCTCTGAAGCTTTCTTT
CASSLPGTGVSEAFF
>.|TRBJ1-2|.|TRBV6-5
TGTGCCAGCAGGGTAACAGGGCACGATGGCTACACCTTC
CASRVTGHDGYTF
>TRBD2|TRBJ2-7|.|TRBV4-3
TGCGCCAGCAGCCAAGATCGCGGACTAGCGGGACTCGAGCAGTACTTC
CASSQDRGLAGLEQYF
>.|TRBJ1-2|.|TRBV6-4
TGTGCCAGCGATTTCTATACTAACTATGGCTACACCTTC
CASDFYTNYGYTF
>TRBD2|TRBJ2-2|.|TRBV20-1
TGCAGTGCTAGGGGGGGGGATCACGGGGAGCTGTTTTTT
CSARGGDHGELFF
>.|TRBJ2-7|.|TRBV28
TGTGCCAGCAGTTTAGACCGGATCTACGAGCAGTACTTC
CASSLDRIYEQYF
>TRBD1|TRBJ1-5|few|TRBV5-4
TGTGCCAGCAGCCGGGACAGGGGTGGTCAGCCCCAGCATTTT
CASSRDRGGQPQHF
>TRBD2|TRBJ2-3|once|TRBV19
TGTGCCAGTAGTACCGGGACTAGCGGACCCACAGATACGCAGTATTTT
CASSTGTSGPTDTQYF
>.|TRBJ2-3|.|TRBV13
TGTGCCAGCAGCTTAGGACGTGCACATCTCGCTGGCGGGCGGGATACGCAGTATTTT
CASSLGRAHLAGGRDTQYF
>TRBD2|TRBJ2-2|.|TRBV7-9
TGTGCCAGCAGCTTAGCGTATGGGCTAGCGGGACCGAACACCGGGGAGCTGTTTTTT
CASSLAYGLAGPNTGELFF
>TRBD1|TRBJ2-1|once|TRBV29-1
TGCAGCGTTGAGGGCGGGACAGGGAGATTAGTCGATGAGCAGTTCTTC
CSVEGGTGRLVDEQFF